This is a list of T cell receptor beta chains from one sample in a study of identical twins. TCRdb redid the calling of the 5' RACE reads with MiXCR, one entry per CDR3 protein. The data show under 900,000 distinct CDR3 sequences, with approximately 13% seen just once and roughly 1.6% held by the top ten. In addition, the sample was reused for a study of yellow fever vaccine responses in identical twins.

Sequenced: PBMCs. The source is a woman aged 18-29 years in good health. The CDR3 runs from the conserved cysteine through the conserved F or W. The D gene is left open where the match is weak. Not every row has a clone size; where given, it reads once, few, many or a size class.

d_call j_call clone_size v_call cdr3_aa cdr3_nt
NA TRBJ1-1 many TRBV28 CASSFTGRTEAFF TGTGCCAGCAGTTTTACAGGGCGTACTGAAGCTTTCTTT
TRBD1 TRBJ2-2 few TRBV5-1 CASHPQTGGNTGELFF TGCGCCAGTCACCCGCAGACAGGGGGGAACACCGGGGAGCTGTTTTTT
TRBD2 TRBJ2-7 few TRBV20-1 CSAKERSGLDDEQYF TGCAGTGCTAAAGAAAGATCGGGACTAGACGATGAGCAGTACTTC
TRBD2 TRBJ2-5 NA TRBV6-1 CASSGIAGAGETQYF TGTGCCAGCAGTGGAATAGCGGGGGCGGGGGAGACCCAGTACTTC
NA TRBJ2-1 few TRBV7-8 CASVIGSATYNEQFF TGTGCCAGCGTAATAGGTAGCGCCACCTACAATGAGCAGTTCTTC
TRBD1 TRBJ2-5 few TRBV20-1 CSTPGQGRETQYF TGCAGCACCCCGGGACAGGGGAGAGAGACCCAGTACTTC
NA TRBJ2-1 NA TRBV3-1 CASSQDFVLAGNEQFF TGTGCCAGCAGCCAAGATTTTGTACTAGCTGGGAATGAGCAGTTCTTC
TRBD1 TRBJ2-2 many TRBV7-7 CASSTGQGATGELFF TGTGCCAGCAGCACGGGACAGGGGGCAACCGGGGAGCTGTTTTTT
TRBD2 TRBJ2-7 many TRBV9 CASSAGLAGGEQYF TGTGCCAGCAGCGCTGGACTAGCGGGCGGCGAGCAGTACTTC
TRBD2 TRBJ2-3 NA TRBV12-3/TRBV12-4 CASSLAFLAGDTQYF TGTGCCAGCAGTTTAGCGTTCCTAGCGGGAGATACGCAGTATTTT
TRBD2 TRBJ2-5 NA TRBV7-8 CASSGGRQNLRETQYF TGTGCCAGCAGCGGCGGGAGGCAGAACCTTCGGGAGACCCAGTACTTC
TRBD1 TRBJ1-1 once TRBV6-1 CASSLLIYRGLRNTEAFF TGTGCCAGCAGTCTCTTAATATACAGGGGCCTACGGAACACTGAAGCTTTCTTT
NA TRBJ2-1 once TRBV25-1 CASSVLVGSSYNEQFF TGTGCCAGCAGTGTATTAGTGGGGAGCTCCTACAATGAGCAGTTCTTC
NA TRBJ2-7 few TRBV12-3/TRBV12-4 CASSLEGVVYEQYF TGTGCCAGCAGCCTCGAGGGTGTGGTCTACGAGCAGTACTTC
NA TRBJ2-2 few TRBV4-1 CASSQVGGGELFF TGCGCCAGCAGCCAAGTCGGGGGCGGGGAGCTGTTTTTT
NA TRBJ2-1 NA TRBV27 CASKEGPPISYNEQFF TGTGCCAGCAAGGAGGGGCCGCCCATCTCCTACAATGAGCAGTTCTTC
NA TRBJ2-5 NA TRBV5-1 CASTDRKGFGETQYF TGCGCCAGCACCGACCGAAAGGGATTCGGAGAGACCCAGTACTTC